Only a few counts were recorded for the clone carrying this T cell receptor (beta chain). What it binds is unknown. Germline CDR1 and CDR2: LNHNV and YYDKDF (reference sequence). The CDR3 is made up of 18 amino acids. V lost 1 base, J lost 3 bases, and 10 bases stayed unmatched. A heparinised blood draw that averaged approximately 120 mL was obtained once from each donor. CD4+ cells of the naive, central memory, regulatory and stem cell-like memory types were sorted via CD45RO/CCR7/CD25/CD127/CD95/CD27. This sample is part of a study of beta chain features in type 1 diabetes. Study-wide points: Type 1 diabetes patients had TCRB CDR3s that were shorter (moderately but significantly so) in all four CD4+ subsets. VDJ junctions from patients with type 1 diabetes contained fewer insertions and more deletions.

The investigators reverse transcribed all of the isolated RNA, so they sequenced expressed TCRB transcripts. TCRdb's copy holds only in-frame clones and misses some; the assay was immunoSEQ multiplex PCR. The table records about 620,000 clones, about a sixth of them present only once. The sample taken for sequencing was naive CD4+ T cells from blood. This rearrangement joins TRBV15 to TRBJ2-2; the match to TRBD1 covers 8 bases. This clonotype originated in a man younger than 35 in good health. This CDR3 is CATSRAYGTGVDTGELFF. CDR3 in DNA: TGTGCCACCAGCAGAGCCTATGGGACAGGAGTGGACACCGGGGAGCTGTTTTTT.